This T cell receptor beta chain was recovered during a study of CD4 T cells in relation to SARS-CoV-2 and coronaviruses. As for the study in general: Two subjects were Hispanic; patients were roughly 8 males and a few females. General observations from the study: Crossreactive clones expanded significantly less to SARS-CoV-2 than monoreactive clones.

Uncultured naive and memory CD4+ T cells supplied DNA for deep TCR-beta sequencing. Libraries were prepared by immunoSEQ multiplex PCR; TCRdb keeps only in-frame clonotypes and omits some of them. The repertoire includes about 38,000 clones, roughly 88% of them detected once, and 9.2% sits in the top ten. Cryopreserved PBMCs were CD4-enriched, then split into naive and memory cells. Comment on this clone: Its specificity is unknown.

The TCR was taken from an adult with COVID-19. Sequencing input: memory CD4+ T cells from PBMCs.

The CDR3 here is CASSIAPGQDSYEQYF. The CDR3 nucleotides are TGTGCCAGTAGTATAGCCCCCGGACAAGACTCCTACGAGCAGTACTTC. The chain uses TRBV19 and TRBJ2-7, with D perhaps matching TRBD1 (5 bases). V was trimmed by 1 base and J by 0 bases, leaving 13 bases between them. CDR1 and CDR2 (germline): LNHDA, SQIVND (reference sequence). CDR3 length equals 16 residues.